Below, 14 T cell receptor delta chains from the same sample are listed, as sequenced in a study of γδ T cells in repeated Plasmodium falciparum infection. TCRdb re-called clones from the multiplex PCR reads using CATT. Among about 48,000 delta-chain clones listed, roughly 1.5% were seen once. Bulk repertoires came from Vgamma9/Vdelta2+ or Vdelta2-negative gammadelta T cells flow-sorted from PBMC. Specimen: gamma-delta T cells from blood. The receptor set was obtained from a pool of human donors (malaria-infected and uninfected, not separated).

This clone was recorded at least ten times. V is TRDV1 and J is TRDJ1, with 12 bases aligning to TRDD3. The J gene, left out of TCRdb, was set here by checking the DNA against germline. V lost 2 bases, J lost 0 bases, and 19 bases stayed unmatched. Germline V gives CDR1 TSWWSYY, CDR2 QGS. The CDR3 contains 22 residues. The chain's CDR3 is CALGEGRSKLGDTNRYTDKLIF. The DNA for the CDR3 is TGTGCTCTTGGGGAAGGTCGCTCTAAGCTGGGGGATACGAATCGGTACACCGATAAACTCATCTTT.

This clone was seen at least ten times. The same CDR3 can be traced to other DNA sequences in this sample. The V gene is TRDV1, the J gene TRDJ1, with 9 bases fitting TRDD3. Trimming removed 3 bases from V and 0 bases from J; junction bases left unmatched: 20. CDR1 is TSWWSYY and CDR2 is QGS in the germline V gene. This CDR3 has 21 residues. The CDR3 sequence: CALGDSTAWGIGASYTDKLIF. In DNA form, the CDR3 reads TGTGCTCTTGGGGATTCTACAGCCTGGGGGATCGGGGCCTCCTACACCGATAAACTCATCTTT.

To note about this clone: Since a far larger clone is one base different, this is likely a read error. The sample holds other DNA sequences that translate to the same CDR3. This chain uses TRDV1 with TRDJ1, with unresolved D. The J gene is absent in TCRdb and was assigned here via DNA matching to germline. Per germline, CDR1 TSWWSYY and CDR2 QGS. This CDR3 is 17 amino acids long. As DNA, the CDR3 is TGTGCTCTTGGGGAGAGGCACCCCGTCTCTTACACCGACAAACTCATCTTT. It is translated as CALGERHPVSYTDKLIF.

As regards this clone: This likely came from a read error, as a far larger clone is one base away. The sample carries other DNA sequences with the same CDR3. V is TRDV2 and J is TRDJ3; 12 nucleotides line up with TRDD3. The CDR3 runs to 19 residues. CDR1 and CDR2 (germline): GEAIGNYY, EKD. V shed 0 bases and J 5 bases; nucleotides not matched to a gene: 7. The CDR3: CACDTLLGDTLGDTRQMFF. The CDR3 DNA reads TGTGCCTGTGACACCCTTCTGGGGGATACGCTGGGGGACACCCGACAGATGTTTTTC.

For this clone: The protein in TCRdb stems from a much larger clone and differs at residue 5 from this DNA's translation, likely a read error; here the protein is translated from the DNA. CDR3 sequence (DNA): TGTGCCTGTGACGCCGTTGGGGGCCGCTACACCGATAAACTCATCTTT. This encodes CACDAVGGRYTDKLIF. The rearrangement joins TRDV2 to TRDJ1; tentatively, D is TRDD3 (6 bases). Germline V gene sequence: CDR1 GEAIGNYY, CDR2 EKD. This CDR3 comprises 16 residues. V gave up 3 bases and J gave up 0 bases, with 16 bases separating them.

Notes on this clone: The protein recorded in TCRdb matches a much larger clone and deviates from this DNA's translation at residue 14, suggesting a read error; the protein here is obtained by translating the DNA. CDR3 DNA sequence: TGTGCTCTTGGGGAACGTGGTACTGGGGGATATGGGTCGAGTGGTTGTCCGATGAAACTCATCTTT. This sequence encodes CALGERGTGGYGSSGCPMKLIF. This chain joins TRDV1 and TRDJ1, with 11 bases identical to TRDD3. Unmatched junction bases numbered 27, after V lost 1 base and J lost 8 bases. The CDR3 is 22 residues long. CDR1 is TSWWSYY, CDR2 QGS, per germline.

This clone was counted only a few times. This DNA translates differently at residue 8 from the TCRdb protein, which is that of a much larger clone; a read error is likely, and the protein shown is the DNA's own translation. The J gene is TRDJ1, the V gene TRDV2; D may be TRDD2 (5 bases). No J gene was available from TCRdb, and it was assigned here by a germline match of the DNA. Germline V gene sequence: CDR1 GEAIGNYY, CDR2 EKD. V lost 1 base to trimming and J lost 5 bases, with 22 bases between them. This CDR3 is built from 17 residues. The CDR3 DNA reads TGTGCCTGTGACACGCTAGACAGGGGCCCTTCGTCAGATAAACTCATCTTT. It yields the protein CACDTLDRGPSSDKLIF.

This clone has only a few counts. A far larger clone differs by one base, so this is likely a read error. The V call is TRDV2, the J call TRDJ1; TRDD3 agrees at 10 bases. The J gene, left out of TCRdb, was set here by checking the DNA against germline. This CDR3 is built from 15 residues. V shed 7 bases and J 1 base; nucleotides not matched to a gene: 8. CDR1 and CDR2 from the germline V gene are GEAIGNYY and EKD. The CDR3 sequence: CACDLLGDPTDKLIF. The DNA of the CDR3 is TGTGCCTGCGACTTACTGGGGGATCCCACCGATAAACTCATCTTT.

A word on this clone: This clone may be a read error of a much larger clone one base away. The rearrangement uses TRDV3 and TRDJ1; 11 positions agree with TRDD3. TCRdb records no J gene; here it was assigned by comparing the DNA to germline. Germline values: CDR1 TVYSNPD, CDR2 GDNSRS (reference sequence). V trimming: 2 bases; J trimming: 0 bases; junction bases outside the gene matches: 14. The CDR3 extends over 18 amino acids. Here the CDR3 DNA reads TGTGCCTTTGGTAGTACCTTCCTACTGGGGGATAACACCGATAAACTCATCTTT. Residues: CAFGSTFLLGDNTDKLIF.

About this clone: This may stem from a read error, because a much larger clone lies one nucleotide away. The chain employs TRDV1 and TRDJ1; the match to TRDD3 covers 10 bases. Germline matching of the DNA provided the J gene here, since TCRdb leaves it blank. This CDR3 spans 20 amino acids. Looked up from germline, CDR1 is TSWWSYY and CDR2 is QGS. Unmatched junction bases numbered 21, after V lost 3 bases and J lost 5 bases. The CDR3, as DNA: TGTGCTCTTGGGGAGCTAGGCCCCCCCGTACTGGGGGATGGAAGGGATAAACTCATCTTT. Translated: CALGELGPPVLGDGRDKLIF.

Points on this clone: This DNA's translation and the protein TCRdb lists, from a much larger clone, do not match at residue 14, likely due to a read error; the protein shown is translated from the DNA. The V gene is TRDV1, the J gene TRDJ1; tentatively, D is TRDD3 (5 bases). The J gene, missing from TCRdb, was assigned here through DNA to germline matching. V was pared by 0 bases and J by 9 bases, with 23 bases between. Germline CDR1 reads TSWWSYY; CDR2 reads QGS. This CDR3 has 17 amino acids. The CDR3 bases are TGTGCTCTTGGGGAACTTGAAAGAGCCGGGGAATCACGAGAACTCATCTTT. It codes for CALGELERAGESRELIF.

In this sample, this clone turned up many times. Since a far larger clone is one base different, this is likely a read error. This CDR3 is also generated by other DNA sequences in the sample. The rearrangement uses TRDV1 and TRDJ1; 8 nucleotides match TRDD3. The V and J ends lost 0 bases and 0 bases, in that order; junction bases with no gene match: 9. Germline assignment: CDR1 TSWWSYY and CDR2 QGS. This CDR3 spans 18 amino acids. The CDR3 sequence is CALGELKWGMSDTDKLIF. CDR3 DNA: TGTGCTCTTGGGGAACTAAAATGGGGGATGTCGGACACCGATAAACTCATCTTT.

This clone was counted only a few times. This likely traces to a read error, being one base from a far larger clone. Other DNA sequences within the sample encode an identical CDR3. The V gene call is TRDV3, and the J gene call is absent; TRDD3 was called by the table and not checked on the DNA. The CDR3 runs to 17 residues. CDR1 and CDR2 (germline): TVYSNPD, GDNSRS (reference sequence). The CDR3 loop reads CALNGGTRYLFTDKLIF. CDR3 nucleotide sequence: TGTGCCTTAAATGGGGGAACCCGATACTTATTCACCGATAAGCTCATCTTT.

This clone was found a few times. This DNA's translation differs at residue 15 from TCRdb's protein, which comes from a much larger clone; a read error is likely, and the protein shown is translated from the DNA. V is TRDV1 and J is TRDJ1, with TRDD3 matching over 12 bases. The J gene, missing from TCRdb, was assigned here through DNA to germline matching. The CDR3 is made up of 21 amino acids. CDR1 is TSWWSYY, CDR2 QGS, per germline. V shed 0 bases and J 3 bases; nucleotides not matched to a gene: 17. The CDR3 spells CALGELGSLSTGGYTPDKLIF. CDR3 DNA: TGTGCTCTTGGGGAACTAGGTAGCCTGTCTACTGGGGGATACACCCCCGATAAACTCATCTTT.